One sample yielded the 15 T cell receptor beta chains listed below, sequenced in a study of blood T cell repertoires in COVID-19 (dated by TCRdb to about 2020). The method was the immunoSEQ multiplex PCR assay. The table was pulled from immuneACCESS by TCRdb, which kept in-frame rearrangements only. Such tables lose some clones; where checked, under half of the loss comes from unresolved V genes, and the rest has no known cause. The sample table lists roughly 250,000 clones, roughly 80% of them with a count of one. The ten most abundant clones make up about 4.5% of the sample. Source material: peripheral blood. These receptors all stem from a man aged 50 to 60 with active or convalescent COVID-19.

V is TRBV4-2 and J is TRBJ2-3; 11 bases map to TRBD2. Germline V gene sequence: CDR1 LGHNA, CDR2 YNFKEQ. The trim removed 3 bases at V and 5 bases at J, leaving 10 bases unmatched. The CDR3 contains 17 residues. CDR3 DNA: TGTGCCAGCAGCCATGCTATAGCGGGGGGGCAGGGAGATACGCAGTATTTT. Translation: CASSHAIAGGQGDTQYF.

This rearrangement joins TRBV5-1 to TRBJ1-6; D is possibly TRBD1 (6 bases). From germline, CDR1 is SGHRS and CDR2 YFSETQ. The CDR3 loop spans 16 amino acids. V lost 0 bases and J 8 bases, leaving 15 bases between the germline ends. CDR3 in amino acids: CASSLVSGAQDSPLHF. As DNA, the CDR3 is TGCGCCAGCAGCTTGGTATCAGGGGCGCAAGATTCACCCCTCCACTTT.

This chain links TRBV3-1 (or the pseudogene TRBV3-2) with TRBJ2-2; TRBD2 aligns across 7 bases. Trimming at V came to 2 bases and at J to 0 bases, leaving 9 bases not matched to a gene. CDR3 length: 18 residues. Germline lookup yields CDR1 LGHDT and CDR2 YNNKEL (reference sequence). Written as DNA, the CDR3 is TGTGCCAGCAGCCAATTGGGAGGGCACCCCTCGAACACCGGGGAGCTGTTTTTT. Its protein product is CASSQLGGHPSNTGELFF.

The chain joins TRBV7-8 to TRBJ2-2, with 7 nucleotides matching TRBD2. V was pared by 5 bases and J by 0 bases, with 6 bases of the junction left unmatched. Germline V gene sequence: CDR1 SGHVS, CDR2 FQNEAQ. The length of the CDR3 is 16 residues. The CDR3 sequence is CASSTPGTTNTGELFF. Here the CDR3 DNA reads TGTGCCAGCAGCACTCCCGGGACTACGAACACCGGGGAGCTGTTTTTT. Full variable domain (outside the CDR3, taken from reference TRBV7-8 and TRBJ2-2): GAGVSQSPRYKVAKRGQDVALRCDPISGHVSLFWYQQALGQGPEFLTYFQNEAQLDKSGLPSDRFFAERPEGSVSTLKIQRTQQEDSAVYLCASSTPGTTNTGELFFGEGSRLTVL.

The gene calls are TRBV6-1 and TRBJ2-7, with TRBD1 identical over 8 bases. Trimming at V came to 3 bases and at J to 4 bases, leaving 14 bases not matched to a gene. The CDR3 loop spans 17 amino acids. Germline values: CDR1 MNHNS, CDR2 SASEGT. The CDR3 nucleotides are TGTGCCAGCAGTGACCCCTTACCCCCGCAGGGGGCATACGAGCAGTACTTC. This gives the protein CASSDPLPPQGAYEQYF.

CDR3 DNA sequence: TGTGCCATCAGCCCCGGGAGGCATGGCTACACCTTC. Translated: CAISPGRHGYTF. V usage is TRBV10-3 and J usage is TRBJ1-2, with D hard to call. CDR3 length equals 12 residues. V was cut by 6 bases and J by 6 bases, with 11 bases left in between. The germline CDR1 and CDR2 sequences are ENHRY and SYGVKD.

There are a few counts of this clone. V and J are TRBV7-8 and TRBJ1-6, with 10 bases aligning to TRBD1. The germline gives CDR1 SGHVS, CDR2 FQNEAQ. The CDR3 is 14 amino acids. V lost 7 bases, J lost 8 bases, and 5 bases stayed unmatched. The CDR3: CASTGGTGDSPLHF. Here the CDR3 DNA reads TGTGCCAGCACCGGTGGGACAGGGGATTCACCCCTCCACTTT.

V usage is TRBV5-1 and J usage is TRBJ2-1, with D possibly being TRBD1 (5 bases). This CDR3 is built from 15 residues. V lost 1 base and J lost 2, with 10 bases in between. Germline V gives CDR1 SGHRS, CDR2 YFSETQ. CDR3 nucleotide sequence: TGCGCCAGCAGCTTGCAGGGTTCGCCCTACAATGAGCAGTTCTTC. Its translation: CASSLQGSPYNEQFF.

This clone was detected once. This chain joins TRBV20-1 and TRBJ2-1; 10 bases fit TRBD2. Looked up from germline, CDR1 is DFQATT and CDR2 is SNEGSKA (reference sequence). The CDR3 spans 17 residues. V was clipped by 3 bases and J by 0 bases; unmatched bases: 8. CDR3 residues: CSASSSGGYSSYNEQFF. CDR3 bases: TGCAGTGCTAGTTCTAGCGGGGGATATAGCTCCTACAATGAGCAGTTCTTC.

This clone was seen a single time. This chain links TRBV3-1 (or the pseudogene TRBV3-2) with TRBJ1-2; D is possibly TRBD1 (5 bases). Germline values: CDR1 LGHDT, CDR2 YNNKEL (reference sequence). The CDR3 loop spans 14 amino acids. V was shortened by 4 bases and J by 2 bases, with 11 bases between the two germline ends. The CDR3 is CASSPEGRNYGYTF. CDR3 nucleotides: TGTGCCAGCAGCCCCGAGGGGAGGAACTATGGCTACACCTTC.

This rearrangement joins TRBV5-1 to TRBJ2-3; D call uncertain. Germline CDR1 SGHRS, CDR2 YFSETQ. This CDR3 contains 13 residues. The V gene lost 3 bases and the J gene lost 3 bases, with 8 bases spanning the gap. CDR3 DNA: TGCGCCAGCAGCTCGGAGTTTACAGATACGCAGTATTTT. Its translation: CASSSEFTDTQYF.

The chain couples TRBV5-1 to TRBJ2-1, with a tentative D call TRBD2 (6 bases). V was pared by 4 bases and J by 15 bases, with 14 bases between. Per the germline V gene, CDR1 is SGHRS and CDR2 is YFSETQ. The CDR3 totals 11 residues. This chain's CDR3 is CASSAGPRRFF. The CDR3 nucleotides read TGCGCCAGCAGCGCGGGGCCGAGACGGTTCTTC.

The CDR3 here is CASSLAGGGANIYGYTF. The DNA of the CDR3 is TGTGCCAGCAGCTTAGCGGGCGGGGGGGCTAATATCTATGGCTACACCTTC. The chain joins TRBV7-2 to TRBJ1-2; the D gene is possibly TRBD1 (6 bases). Germline V gene sequence: CDR1 SGHTA, CDR2 FQGNSA. V lost 0 bases to trimming and J lost 4 bases, with 18 bases between them. CDR3 length: 17 amino acids. Looking up the rest from reference TRBV7-2 and TRBJ1-2 gives the full variable domain: GAGVSQSPSNKVTEKGKDVELRCDPISGHTALYWYRQSLGQGLEFLIYFQGNSAPDKSGLPSDRFSAERTGGSVSTLTIQRTQQEDSAVYLCASSLAGGGANIYGYTFGSGTRLTVV.

The rearrangement uses TRBV2 and TRBJ1-2, with TRBD1 as a possible D gene (5 bases). The CDR3 runs 13 residues. Germline V CDR1 and CDR2: SNHLY, FYNNEI. Trimming took 5 bases from V and 8 from J, leaving 15 bases between them. DNA of the CDR3: TGTGCCAGCAGTAATGGGGCAGGGTTCGGCTACACCTTC. It specifies CASSNGAGFGYTF.

The rearrangement joins TRBV7-9 to TRBJ1-6; D remains unclear. CDR1 is SEHNR, CDR2 FQNEAQ, per germline (reference sequence). The CDR3 is made up of 17 amino acids. Between the trimmed V and J ends, which lost 3 bases and 6 bases, there was a span of 18 bases. The CDR3 region has the DNA TGTGCCAGCAGCTTTAGTGGGCCTCCGAAGAGTAATTCACCCCTCCACTTT. Protein sequence: CASSFSGPPKSNSPLHF.